This T cell receptor beta chain derives from a study of T cell responses to AZD1222 COVID-19 vaccine. Findings of the study overall: As reported, nearly half of all spike-specific TCRs target variant regions that are unmutated. Among the donors, most were white British and more were female, and clonal diversity was possibly underestimated.

As to this clone: As yet, its antigen is unknown.

This CDR3 spans 12 amino acids. J gave up 10 bases and V 2 bases, and 2 bases lay outside the gene matches. Germline V lookup: CDR1 LNHNV, CDR2 YYDKDF (reference sequence). Profiling relied on immunoSEQ multiplex PCR, and the TCRdb table lists in-frame clones only, not all of them. The sample has about 53,000 clones; 70% to 85% are singletons. The sequences come from peripheral blood, collected on day 0 of AZD1222 vaccination. The origin of this receptor is an adult in good health. This chain links TRBV15 with TRBJ2-1; 7 nucleotides match TRBD2. The CDR3 sequence is CATSRLAVEQFF. CDR3 sequence (DNA): TGTGCCACCAGCAGACTAGCGGTAGAGCAGTTCTTC.